Sequencing of this T cell receptor beta chain was carried out in a study of OX40 agonist ivuxolimab in advanced cancers. On the study more broadly: Eligibility rules accepted prior anti-PD-1, anti-PD-L1 or anti-CTLA-4 therapy, and 30% to 40% had some.

The method was immunoSEQ multiplex PCR; TCRdb's version includes in-frame clones alone and lacks a portion of them. The sample shows fewer than 70,000 clones, 65% to 80% of them seen only once. Systemic immunosuppression or autoimmune disease history was grounds to exclude patients. Study-wide points: Patients with a partial response at 0.1-3.0 mg/kg had among the lowest clonal expansion.

Comment on this clone: Its antigen is not identified.

The TCR originated in an adult with an advanced solid tumor such as melanoma, head and neck, liver or kidney cancer. The sample in question was CD4+ or CD8+ T cells sorted from blood, obtained in a trial of the OX40 agonist ivuxolimab.

DNA for the CDR3: TGTGCCAGCAATCGGGACGGACTAGCCAAAAACATTCAGTACTTC. It specifies CASNRDGLAKNIQYF. The V and J genes are TRBV6-1 and TRBJ2-4, with D tentatively TRBD1 or TRBD2 (5 bases each). The CDR3 runs to 15 residues. Trimming cost V 7 bases and J 0 bases, with 13 bases left between them. Looked up from germline, CDR1 is MNHNS and CDR2 is SASEGT.